This T cell receptor beta chain was found in a study of cytomegalovirus exposure and HLA in healthy donors. Overall study results and limits: Presence/absence analyses treated sequencing depth as roughly uniform across donors. Some V segments (TRBV6-2 and TRBV6-3 among them) were excluded as indistinguishable. Association of a missense DCLRE1C variant with TCR beta V- and J-gene trimming was reported in a later analysis.

In its sample, this clone was seen once. What it binds is unknown. The V gene's germline CDR1 is SGHTA and CDR2 FQGNSA. CDR3 length: 16 amino acids. Unmatched junction bases numbered 7, after V lost 4 bases and J lost 0 bases. A multiplex PCR was run with 60 Vbeta primers and 13 Jbeta primers. Methods used by the authors: It was a later analysis that counted tens of millions of unique TCR beta chains, of which roughly 10 million were shared. Assay: immunoSEQ multiplex PCR; the TCRdb copy retains only in-frame clones and omits some. The V and J calls and the clone size are those of that table, but D and trimming were determined from the DNA. This table holds about 160,000 clones, around 82% found once.

The J gene is TRBJ2-7, the V gene TRBV7-2; 9 positions match TRBD2. The sequence was obtained from a man aged 45-65 years in good health and CMV-seropositive. Input material: PBMCs. The CDR3 region has the DNA TGTGCCAGCAGCTATGCGGGGGGGACTAGCTCCTACGAGCAGTACTTC. Translated, it gives CASSYAGGTSSYEQYF.